This is a list of T cell receptor beta chains from one sample in a study of immune cell composition in non-small cell lung cancer. Measured with immunoSEQ multiplex PCR; TCRdb has only the in-frame clones, and not every one. Among 13,000 or so clones listed, roughly 73% were seen once. Sequences were obtained from lung tumor tissue. The receptor set was obtained from a human donor with non-small cell lung cancer. The CDR3 runs from the conserved cysteine through the conserved F or W. A D gene is named only where the DNA matches it firmly. Not every row has a clone size; where given, it reads once, few, many or a size class.

V gene	J gene	D gene	clone size	CDR3 DNA	CDR3 protein
TRBV19	TRBJ1-1	-	-	TGTGCCAGTAGTACGTTTCCAGCTGAAGCTTTCTTT	CASSTFPAEAFF
TRBV7-9	TRBJ2-1	TRBD1	-	TGTGCCAGCAGCTTAGTGGACAGGGTGTATGAGCAGTTCTTC	CASSLVDRVYEQFF
TRBV5-5	TRBJ2-3	TRBD2	-	TGTGCCAGCAGCTGGGCCACTAGCGGGAGGGCAGATACGCAGTATTTT	CASSWATSGRADTQYF
TRBV6-1	TRBJ2-1	-	few	TGTGCCAGCAGCGCCGATCGGGACTGGACCAATGAGCAGTTCTTC	CASSADRDWTNEQFF
TRBV18	TRBJ1-4	-	few	TGTGCCAGCTCCCCCTCAGGGAACGATGAAAAACTGTTTTTT	CASSPSGNDEKLFF
TRBV19	TRBJ1-1	-	medium-sized	TGTGCCAGTAGTACCCGTGGGAGGGGCACTGAAGCTTTCTTT	CASSTRGRGTEAFF
TRBV19	TRBJ1-1	TRBD1	-	TGTGCCAGTAGACCTAGAAGAGGTGGAGGGGGCATGAACACTGAAGCTTTCTTT	CASRPRRGGGGMNTEAFF
TRBV5-1	TRBJ1-2	-	-	TGCGCCAGCAGCTTGGAGGGCAGGGGTACGGCTTTCCCCTACACCTTC	CASSLEGRGTAFPYTF
TRBV7-3	TRBJ2-4	-	medium-sized	TGTGCCAGCAGCGCCCAGTCGGGAGCCAAAAACATTCAGTACTTC	CASSAQSGAKNIQYF
TRBV4-2	TRBJ2-7	TRBD2	-	TGTGCCAGCAGCCAAGAGGGGACTAGCGGGATCTACGAGCAGTACTTC	CASSQEGTSGIYEQYF
TRBV7-2	TRBJ2-5	-	medium-sized	TGTGCCAGCAAGCGCTACGGGGAGAAAGAGACCCAGTACTTC	CASKRYGEKETQYF
TRBV6-5	TRBJ2-7	TRBD1	-	TGTGCCAGCAGCCAGCCGGGACAGGGGACGCGGGAGCAGTACTTC	CASSQPGQGTREQYF
TRBV27	TRBJ2-3	TRBD2	-	TGTGCCAGCAGGAGCGGGGTCCCTCAAGCAGATACGCAGTATTTT	CASRSGVPQADTQYF
TRBV4-3	TRBJ1-2	-	-	TGCGCCAGCAGCCCGGGATTAGGGGGCTACACCTTC	CASSPGLGGYTF
TRBV19	TRBJ1-2	-	-	TGTGCCAGTAGATCAGGTCCTGGCTACACCTTC	CASRSGPGYTF
TRBV6-5	TRBJ2-5	TRBD2	-	TGTGCCAGCAGGCGGACTAGCGGTGGGGCCCAGTACTTC	CASRRTSGGAQYF
TRBV9	TRBJ2-3	TRBD1	-	TGTGCCAGCAGCCCACGGGACAGGGGAGGGTATTTGTCCACAGATACGCAGTATTTT	CASSPRDRGGYLSTDTQYF
TRBV18	TRBJ1-1	TRBD1	-	TGTGCCAGCTCTCTTGACAGGGCTGGCACTGAAGCTTTCTTT	CASSLDRAGTEAFF
TRBV5-1	TRBJ2-1	-	-	TGCGCCAGCAGCTTGGCAGGGGAGCAGTTCTTC	CASSLAGEQFF
TRBV7-6	TRBJ2-2	TRBD1	-	TGTGCCAGCAGCTTAGGGGGGACAGCCCACAACACCGGGGAGCTGTTTTTT	CASSLGGTAHNTGELFF
TRBV2	TRBJ1-2	-	-	TGTGCCAGCAGTGAGACCCTGGGGGCCGGCTATGGCTACACCTTC	CASSETLGAGYGYTF
TRBV2	TRBJ2-1	-	-	TGTGCCAGCAGTGGACTAGTAATCTACAATGAGCAGTTCTTC	CASSGLVIYNEQFF
TRBV9	TRBJ2-1	-	-	TGTGCCAGCAGCGTCGATGGCCTCCCCTACAATGAGCAGTTCTTC	CASSVDGLPYNEQFF
TRBV2	TRBJ2-5	-	-	TGTGCCAGCAGTCCACAGGGAACTTCGGAGACCCAGTACTTC	CASSPQGTSETQYF
TRBV7-2	TRBJ2-1	TRBD1	-	TGTGCCAGCAGCTTAGGCGGGACAGGGGTTTTCAATGAGCAGTTCTTC	CASSLGGTGVFNEQFF
TRBV9	TRBJ2-1	-	-	TGTGCCAGCAGCGAAGGGGCGAATTTCAGGGAGCAGTTCTTC	CASSEGANFREQFF
TRBV7-2	TRBJ1-1	TRBD1	-	TGTGCCAGCAGCCAGGGGGTCCACCGGACTGAAGCTTTCTTT	CASSQGVHRTEAFF
TRBV27	TRBJ2-1	-	-	TGTGCCAGCAGTCGGGACACTACCTCCTACAATGAGCAGTTCTTC	CASSRDTTSYNEQFF
TRBV7-3	TRBJ2-2	TRBD2	few	TGTGCCAGCAGGTCCCCTAGCGGGGGGAACACCGGGGAGCTGTTTTTT	CASRSPSGGNTGELFF
TRBV2	TRBJ1-5	-	-	TGTGCCAGCAGTGAAGAAAGGCGATCGGTGGGCTATCAGCCCCAGCATTTT	CASSEERRSVGYQPQHF
TRBV7-2	TRBJ2-2	TRBD1	few	TGTGCCAGCAGCTCATACAGGGGTTTAGAGACCGGGGAGCTGTTTTTT	CASSSYRGLETGELFF
TRBV7-3	TRBJ2-1	-	-	TGTGCCAGCAGACGCAAAGGGGGGGAAACGGCGTTCTTC	CASRRKGGETAFF
TRBV30	TRBJ1-2	TRBD1	few	TGTGCCTGGAGTCTTACAGGGGGCTGGGGCTACACCTTC	CAWSLTGGWGYTF
TRBV18	TRBJ2-7	-	once	TGTGCCAGCTCACCTTCGACAGGCTCCTACGAGCAGTACTTC	CASSPSTGSYEQYF
TRBV19	TRBJ2-2	-	-	TGTGCCAGTAGTGCGCCCGGGACAACAAACACCGGGGAGCTGTTTTTT	CASSAPGTTNTGELFF
TRBV9	TRBJ2-2	-	medium-sized	TGTGCCAGCAGCGTAGAACCGGGGACGAACACCGGGGAGCTGTTTTTT	CASSVEPGTNTGELFF
TRBV7-2	TRBJ1-2	TRBD1	-	TGTGCCAGCAGCTTAGACAGGGGCAGCTATGGCTACACCTTC	CASSLDRGSYGYTF
TRBV11-2	TRBJ2-1	-	few	TGTGCCAGTTCGAGCGCGGCCCGCTCCTACAATGAGCAGTTCTTC	CASSSAARSYNEQFF
TRBV5-1	TRBJ2-1	TRBD2	once	TGCGCCAGCAGCTTGTCTAGCGGGAAGGATGAGCAGTTCTTC	CASSLSSGKDEQFF
TRBV11-2	TRBJ2-1	TRBD2	-	TGTGCCAGCACCGCACTAGCGGGAGGAAACGGTGAGCAGTTCTTC	CASTALAGGNGEQFF
TRBV4-1	TRBJ2-1	TRBD2	-	TGCGCCAGCAGCCACCACGGGAGGGCCGGGTACAATGAGCAGTTCTTC	CASSHHGRAGYNEQFF
TRBV10-3	TRBJ1-5	TRBD1	-	TGTGCCATCAGGGGGGGACAGGGTGAGAATCAGCCCCAGCATTTT	CAIRGGQGENQPQHF
TRBV7-9	TRBJ2-5	-	-	TGTGCCAGCAGCCTGCGGTGGGAGACCCAGTACTTC	CASSLRWETQYF
TRBV5-1	TRBJ2-5	-	-	TGCGCCAGCAGCTCCGGACAGACCCAAGAGACCCAGTACTTC	CASSSGQTQETQYF
TRBV27	TRBJ2-2	-	-	TGTGCCAGCAGTTCCCTAGGGGCCCTCACTGGGGAGCTGTTTTTT	CASSSLGALTGELFF
TRBV15	TRBJ2-1	TRBD2	-	TGTGCCACCAGCAGGGAGGCGGGAGGCTCTTTATACAATGAGCAGTTCTTC	CATSREAGGSLYNEQFF
TRBV5-4	TRBJ1-2	-	-	TGTGCCAGCAGCTTGCACTTTGACGGGAACTATGGCTACACCTTC	CASSLHFDGNYGYTF
TRBV5-1	TRBJ2-1	-	once	TGCGCCAGCAGCTTGGACGGGGGAGAGCAGTTCTTC	CASSLDGGEQFF